This entry features one TCR beta chain sequence. Its specificity is unknown. Reverse transcription of 0.5 to 1 ug RNA was performed with random hexamers. Amplification of TCR beta CDR3 across 54 Vbeta and 13 Jbeta was performed with immunoSEQ multiplex PCR. TCRdb re-called the immunoSEQ multiplex PCR reads with MiXCR, one entry per CDR3 protein. The profile shows 180,000 or so distinct CDR3 sequences, 90% to 97% of them singletons. Negative isolation yielded CD4+ and CD8+ T cells, and FACS enriched TEMRA cells. Germline trimming cut 3 bases from V and 7 bases from J; bases unmatched to any gene: 4. This CDR3 has 13 amino acids. Germline CDR1 GTSNPN, CDR2 SVGIG (reference sequence). This entry is derived from a study of CD8 T cells in Susac syndrome. Broader study findings: It was acknowledged in the study that its TCR sequencing and HLA analysis involved a relatively small number of individuals.

Sequenced: CD4+ T cells from PBMCs. The chain is built from TRBV30 and TRBJ1-4; 8 nucleotides match TRBD1. The TCR comes from a human donor with multiple sclerosis. CDR3 bases: TGTGCCTGGAGAAGGCAGGGGGCTGAAAAACTGTTTTTT. Protein sequence: CAWRRQGAEKLFF. The full variable domain, in which reference TRBV30 and TRBJ1-4 provide the parts outside the CDR3, is SQTIHQWPATLVQPVGSPLSLECTVEGTSNPNLYWYRQAAGRGLQLLFYSVGIGQISSEVPQNLSASRPQDRQFILSSKKLLLSDSGFYLCAWRRQGAEKLFFGSGTQLSVL.